The text below deals with one T cell receptor beta chain. The antigen remains unidentified. One end of the junction is discordant with germline, which a read error may explain. This record comes from a study of blood T cells in healthy people across ages. Study-wide findings and caveats: Whereas aged donors had fewer naive CD4+ cells, long-lived donors had more of them and higher diversity. Correlation between TCR beta diversity and naive T cell percentage was strong.

Primers used in a second PCR of roughly 7 to 12 cycles were a sample-barcoded 5' primer and a J-beta primer mix. Via MiXCR, TCRdb re-called the 5' RACE reads, giving one row per CDR3 protein. The sample yields roughly 1,700,000 distinct CDR3 sequences, 28% seen once. The specimen was blood. This TCR came from a woman aged 25 to 39 in good health.

The CDR3, as DNA: TGTTCCAGCAGCTTAGTAGGACAGTACAATGAGCAGTTCTTC. Protein product: CSSSLVGQYNEQFF. The rearrangement links TRBV11-2 to TRBJ2-1; TRBD1 might be the D (6 bases). The CDR3 contains 14 residues. The germline gives CDR1 SGHAT, CDR2 FQNNGV. The whole variable domain, remainder taken from reference TRBV11-2 and TRBJ2-1, is EAGVAQSPRYKIIEKRQSVAFWCNPISGHATLYWYQQILGQGPKLLIQFQNNGVVDDSQLPKDRFSAERLKGVDSTLKIQPAKLEDSAVYLCSSSLVGQYNEQFFGPGTRLTVL.